The rows below give T cell receptor beta chains drawn from one sample of a study of T cells in Graves' hyperthyroidism and ophthalmopathy. Using its own MiXCR run on the multiplex PCR reads, TCRdb lists one record per CDR3 protein. The sample includes fewer than 250,000 distinct CDR3 sequences, 15% to 20% of them seen just once. Sequenced sample: blood. The receptor source for this set is a man aged 45 to 65 with Graves' hyperthyroidism. CDR3s include the opening cysteine and the closing phenylalanine or tryptophan. The order of the fields is J gene, V gene, CDR3 length, CDR3 protein.

TRBJ1-3	TRBV12-3/TRBV12-4	15	CASSLETGTGNTIYF
TRBJ2-2	TRBV28	16	CASNPRTGVGTGELFF
TRBJ2-3	TRBV27	17	CASSLAPDRFPTDTQYF
TRBJ2-1	TRBV28	15	CASSSFISSYNEQFF
TRBJ2-1	TRBV2	15	CASRVLAGVGNEQFF
TRBJ2-7	TRBV6-5	13	CASRPGQEYEQYF
TRBJ2-7	TRBV20-1	14	CSARDWTSDYEQYF
TRBJ2-3	TRBV5-1	13	CASSFSGTDTQYF
TRBJ2-1	TRBV20-1	15	CSARKASGLGNEQFF
TRBJ2-1	TRBV4-2	15	CASSQVTGRLNEQFF
TRBJ2-2	TRBV7-9	16	CASSPSRHSIPGELFF
TRBJ1-6	TRBV20-1	13	CSSGRSANSPLHF
TRBJ2-7	TRBV5-1	12	CASSLTGSEQYF
TRBJ2-1	TRBV9	17	CASSVSLAGDGYNEQFF
TRBJ2-7	TRBV3-1	15	CASSPLGGIPVEQYF
TRBJ2-7	TRBV12-3/TRBV12-4	15	CASGSSGTGVYEQYF
TRBJ2-1	TRBV7-3	13	CASSLTGWEEQFF
TRBJ2-3	TRBV20-1	15	CSASPPAVAPDTQYF
TRBJ1-2	TRBV19	15	CASTLEGAPVAGYTF
TRBJ2-6	TRBV7-6	18	CASSLGMGGVSGANVLTF
TRBJ2-7	TRBV5-1	14	CASSEQGPQYEQYF
TRBJ2-3	TRBV6-4	13	CASSAGGTDTQYF
TRBJ2-7	TRBV30	13	CAWSRDRPYEQYF
TRBJ1-6	TRBV5-1	14	CASSLDRAHSPLHF
TRBJ1-1	TRBV3-1	13	CASSQVFGNEAFF
TRBJ2-3	TRBV28	14	CASSRTGGTDTQYF